One sample yielded the 24 T cell receptor beta chains listed below, sequenced in a study of blood T cell repertoires in COVID-19. Data came from immunoSEQ multiplex PCR; TCRdb stores just in-frame clones and leaves some out. This sample has about 130,000 clones, with around 86% found just once. Sequenced sample: peripheral blood. These receptors were obtained from a human donor in a cohort sampled during active COVID-19.

The CDR3 DNA is TGTGCCAGCAGCTTGGTACGACAGGGTGGCTACACCTTC. Translation gives CASSLVRQGGYTF. The genes are TRBV5-6 and TRBJ1-2; 7 bases match TRBD1. The CDR3 is made up of 13 amino acids. J was trimmed by 7 bases and V by 0 bases; bases with no gene match: 3. The V gene's germline CDR1 is SGHDT and CDR2 YYEEEE.

This chain uses TRBV19 with TRBJ2-7; 7 positions agree with TRBD2. V was clipped by 5 bases and J by 5 bases; unmatched bases: 6. The CDR3 loop spans 13 amino acids. Germline values: CDR1 LNHDA, CDR2 SQIVND (reference sequence). CDR3 DNA: TGTGCCAGTAGTCCGCGGGAGACCCACGAGCAGTACTTC. It codes for CASSPRETHEQYF.

This chain connects TRBV15 to TRBJ2-1; D uncertain. This CDR3 contains 11 residues. The germline CDR1 and CDR2 sequences are LNHNV and YYDKDF (reference sequence). V was pared by 8 bases and J by 1 base, with 3 bases between. The CDR3 DNA follows: TGTGCCACCCAGTCCTACAATGAGCAGTTCTTC. It specifies CATQSYNEQFF.

The chain links TRBV3-1 (or the pseudogene TRBV3-2) to TRBJ1-4, with a weak D call TRBD1 (6 bases). The length of the CDR3 is 16 residues. Trimming pared 2 bases from V and 7 bases from J, leaving 17 bases between. Germline-derived CDR1 and CDR2 are LGHDT and YNNKEL (reference sequence). The CDR3 here is CASSQLPGAMSEKLFF. CDR3 DNA: TGTGCCAGCAGCCAACTTCCAGGGGCGATGAGTGAAAAACTGTTTTTT.

V is TRBV6-6 and J is TRBJ1-1; D uncertain. Between the trimmed V and J ends, which lost 3 bases and 0 bases, there was a span of 5 bases. This CDR3 contains 13 residues. The germline V gene has CDR1 MNHNY and CDR2 SVGAGI (reference sequence). The CDR3 region is CASSYQVNTEAFF. For the CDR3, the DNA is TGTGCCAGCAGTTATCAGGTGAACACTGAAGCTTTCTTT.

The genes are TRBV9 and TRBJ2-7; 7 bases match TRBD1. V lost 3 bases and J lost 2; bases outside the gene matches: 2. Per the germline V gene, CDR1 is SGDLS and CDR2 is YYNGEE. The length of the CDR3 is 13 residues. The CDR3 spells CASSGQGPYEQYF. In nucleotides, the CDR3 is TGTGCCAGCAGCGGACAGGGCCCCTACGAGCAGTACTTC.

V and J are TRBV19 and TRBJ2-5, with a possible D match to TRBD1 (6 bases). Germline-derived CDR1 and CDR2 are LNHDA and SQIVND (reference sequence). The V gene lost 5 bases and the J gene lost 5 bases, with 18 bases spanning the gap. This CDR3 has 15 amino acids. CDR3 nucleotide sequence: TGTGCCAGTAGTTCTCCACAGGGTGGGATTGAGACCCAGTACTTC. Its translation is CASSSPQGGIETQYF.

This CDR3 is CSASWAGENQPQHF. CDR3 DNA: TGCAGTGCTAGTTGGGCAGGGGAAAATCAGCCCCAGCATTTT. The rearrangement links TRBV20-1 to TRBJ1-5, with TRBD1 as a possible D gene (6 bases). Trimming took off 3 bases at V and 4 bases at J, with 13 bases between the two ends. There are 14 residues in the CDR3. Germline-derived CDR1 and CDR2 are DFQATT and SNEGSKA (reference sequence).

V is TRBV19 and J is TRBJ2-6; tentatively, D is TRBD1 (5 bases). Germline loops: CDR1 LNHDA, CDR2 SQIVND (reference sequence). Trimming cost V 5 bases and J 1 base, with 15 bases left between them. The CDR3 totals 17 residues. The CDR3 DNA sequence: TGTGCCAGTAGTGGGGCCTCTTTGACGTCTGGGGCCAACGTCCTGACTTTC. Amino acid sequence: CASSGASLTSGANVLTF.

This chain uses TRBV7-2 with TRBJ2-2; TRBD2 matches 8 bases. The CDR3 runs to 17 residues. The junction had 10 bases not matched to a gene; V was cut back by 5 bases and J by 2 bases. CDR1 and CDR2 from the germline V gene are SGHTA and FQGNSA. CDR3 DNA: TGTGCCAGCAGCCCCGTATCCGGGAGGGGAAACACCGGGGAGCTGTTTTTT. It specifies CASSPVSGRGNTGELFF.

V and J are TRBV18 and TRBJ1-3; 9 bases match TRBD1. The germline CDR1 and CDR2 sequences are KGHSH and LQKENI. The CDR3 spans 16 residues. V lost 3 bases and J lost 4; bases outside the gene matches: 7. The CDR3 sequence: CASSPRLGTGGNTIYF. CDR3 coding DNA: TGTGCCAGCTCACCTAGACTCGGGACAGGGGGAAACACCATATATTTT.

In this sample, this clone turned up a few times. V gene TRBV9 combines with J gene TRBJ1-2; 8 bases are shared with TRBD1. Germline assignment: CDR1 SGDLS and CDR2 YYNGEE. This CDR3 is built from 13 residues. J gave up 3 bases and V 3 bases, and 1 base lay outside the gene matches. The CDR3 DNA reads as TGTGCCAGCAGCGGGGACAGGCACTATGGCTACACCTTC. Amino acids: CASSGDRHYGYTF.

This clone has more than one count but fewer than ten. The rearrangement uses TRBV30 and TRBJ2-1; 12 nucleotides align to TRBD2. V was clipped by 6 bases and J by 7 bases; unmatched bases: 10. The length of the CDR3 is 15 residues. The germline V gene encodes CDR1 GTSNPN and CDR2 SVGIG (reference sequence). CDR3 loop: CACVPLAGGRNEQFF. CDR3 nucleotides: TGTGCCTGTGTCCCCCTAGCGGGAGGGCGGAATGAGCAGTTCTTC.

The chain recombines TRBV9 with TRBJ2-1; 8 bases fit TRBD2. There are 15 residues in the CDR3. Germline assignment: CDR1 SGDLS and CDR2 YYNGEE. V was clipped by 5 bases and J by 3 bases; unmatched bases: 7. CDR3 loop: CASSVGSGGYNEQFF. CDR3 DNA sequence: TGTGCCAGCAGTGTCGGCAGCGGGGGCTACAATGAGCAGTTCTTC.

The rearrangement joins TRBV30 to TRBJ2-7, with a possible D match to TRBD1 (7 bases). CDR3 length: 15 residues. From germline, CDR1 is GTSNPN and CDR2 SVGIG (reference sequence). The V end was cut by 5 bases, the J end by 4 bases, with 21 bases between. The CDR3 DNA sequence: TGTGCCTGGGACCCCACCCGGCAGGGGGGATACGAGCAGTACTTC. It yields the protein CAWDPTRQGGYEQYF. Filled out from reference TRBV30 and TRBJ2-7, the complete variable domain reads SQTIHQWPATLVQPVGSPLSLECTVEGTSNPNLYWYRQAAGRGLQLLFYSVGIGQISSEVPQNLSASRPQDRQFILSSKKLLLSDSGFYLCAWDPTRQGGYEQYFGPGTRLTVT.

This clone has a handful of counts. This sequence joins TRBV18 and TRBJ2-2, with TRBD2 identical over 9 bases. Germline CDR1 reads KGHSH; CDR2 reads LQKENI. The V segment lost 4 bases and the J segment 0 bases; nucleotides outside the gene matches: 15. The CDR3 is made up of 20 amino acids. As DNA, the CDR3 is TGTGCCAGCTCACAGGTCGGGGTCGTAGCGGGAGTTGCGAACACCGGGGAGCTGTTTTTT. This codes for CASSQVGVVAGVANTGELFF.

The chain couples TRBV10-1 to TRBJ2-3; the D gene is possibly TRBD2 (5 bases). Germline loops: CDR1 WNHNN, CDR2 SYGVQD (reference sequence). The CDR3 totals 15 residues. Trimming took 5 bases from V and 4 from J, leaving 16 bases between them. The CDR3 is CASSSSMTGADTQYF. The CDR3 bases are TGCGCCAGCAGTAGCAGCATGACCGGGGCAGATACGCAGTATTTT.

This CDR3 reads CASSQDPGPRANNEQFF. The CDR3 coding sequence is TGTGCCAGCAGCCAAGATCCCGGCCCTAGAGCGAACAATGAGCAGTTCTTC. The rearrangement links TRBV3-1 (or the pseudogene TRBV3-2) to TRBJ2-1; D is unresolved. CDR3 length: 17 amino acids. CDR1 and CDR2 from the germline V gene are LGHDT and YNNKEL (reference sequence). With 0 bases removed from V and 5 bases from J, the gap between germline ends came to 17 bases.

The chain combines TRBV9 with TRBJ2-2; 7 bases are a match to TRBD2. Germline V gives CDR1 SGDLS, CDR2 YYNGEE. With 3 bases clipped from V and 3 bases from J, the junction kept 2 bases outside the gene matches. There are 14 residues in the CDR3. The CDR3 nucleotides read TGTGCCAGCAGCGGGACTAGACACACCGGGGAGCTGTTTTTT. Protein sequence: CASSGTRHTGELFF.

The CDR3 protein is CASQGVRGGGQFF. In DNA form, the CDR3 reads TGTGCCAGCCAAGGGGTTAGGGGCGGGGGGCAGTTCTTC. V usage is TRBV27 and J usage is TRBJ2-1; 7 bases agree with TRBD2. Germline CDR1 MNHEY, CDR2 SMNVEV (reference sequence). V lost 8 bases, J lost 12 bases, and 13 bases stayed unmatched. The length of the CDR3 is 13 residues.

The chain carries TRBV5-4 and TRBJ2-1; 14 nucleotides align to TRBD2. The germline V gene has CDR1 SGHNT and CDR2 YYREEE (reference sequence). V dropped 1 base and J dropped 6; count of bases not matched to a gene: 6. This CDR3 spans 17 amino acids. CDR3: CASSLKGTSGRANEQFF. CDR3 nucleotides: TGTGCCAGCAGCTTGAAAGGGACTAGCGGGAGAGCCAATGAGCAGTTCTTC.

Remarks on this clone: Sequence at one end of the junction differs from germline and may be a read error. The chain employs TRBV12-5 and TRBJ2-1; 16 bases match TRBD2. The germline gives CDR1 LGHNT, CDR2 FRNRAP. This CDR3 is built from 18 residues. CDR3 region: CASGRTPGLAGGPFPGLF. CDR3 coding DNA: TGTGCTAGTGGCCGGACCCCGGGACTAGCGGGAGGGCCATTTCCGGGCCTCTTC.

The J gene is TRBJ2-7, the V gene TRBV7-9; D might be TRBD2 (5 bases). V dropped 0 bases and J dropped 1 base, with 13 bases sitting between them. CDR3 length: 16 amino acids. The germline gives CDR1 SEHNR, CDR2 FQNEAQ (reference sequence). CDR3 nucleotides: TGTGCCAGCAGCTTAGCCGCCGGGATCCAATCCTACGAGCAGTACTTC. Residues: CASSLAAGIQSYEQYF.

The DNA for the CDR3 is TGTGCCAGCAGGGGACAGGGGGCGTATGGAAACACCATATATTTT. Amino acid sequence: CASRGQGAYGNTIYF. This rearrangement joins TRBV2 to TRBJ1-3, with 12 bases matching TRBD1. The germline gives CDR1 SNHLY, CDR2 FYNNEI. The V segment lost 6 bases and the J segment 3 bases; nucleotides outside the gene matches: 3. This CDR3 region has 15 residues.